One sample yielded the 5 T cell receptor beta chains listed below, sequenced in a study of cytomegalovirus exposure and HLA in healthy donors. Researchers ran the PCR with 60 Vbeta and 13 Jbeta primers. The table came from immunoSEQ multiplex PCR; TCRdb's copy has only in-frame clones and leaves some out. The sample has roughly 100,000 clones, roughly 15% seen once. Material: PBMCs. The receptors stem from a female donor in good health and CMV-seronegative.

V is TRBV28 and J is TRBJ1-2; TRBD1 matches 9 bases. The trim removed 5 bases at V and 3 bases at J, leaving 10 bases unmatched. Germline lookup yields CDR1 MDHEN and CDR2 SYDVKM. The CDR3 length is 16 residues. As DNA, the CDR3 is TGTGCCAGCAGTCTGGCCGGGACAGGGACCTACTATGGCTACACCTTC. Translation: CASSLAGTGTYYGYTF.

The chain carries TRBV7-2 and TRBJ2-5; 8 bases map to TRBD2. V shed 3 bases, J shed 5 bases, and the junction held 5 bases outside the gene matches. This CDR3 has 14 residues. Germline V lookup: CDR1 SGHTA, CDR2 FQGNSA. CDR3 amino acids: CASSFSGLGETQYF. Here the CDR3 DNA reads TGTGCCAGCAGCTTCTCGGGACTAGGGGAGACCCAGTACTTC.

This clone turned up a few times. The chain joins TRBV5-6 to TRBJ1-5; TRBD1 matches at 10 bases. The V and J ends lost 1 base and 7 bases, in that order; junction bases with no gene match: 2. Per germline, CDR1 SGHDT and CDR2 YYEEEE. This CDR3 comprises 14 residues. For the CDR3, the DNA is TGTGCCAGCAGCTTGTCGACAGGGGGCCAGCCCCAGCATTTT. Translating gives CASSLSTGGQPQHF. The entire variable domain, with the rest obtained from reference TRBV5-6 and TRBJ1-5, is as follows: DAGVTQSPTHLIKTRGQQVTLRCSPKSGHDTVSWYQQALGQGPQFIFQYYEEEERQRGNFPDRFSGHQFPNYSSELNVNALLLGDSALYLCASSLSTGGQPQHFGDGTRLSIL.

The chain links TRBV5-1 to TRBJ1-2, with D possibly being TRBD1 (6 bases). V was pared by 1 base and J by 4 bases, with 8 bases between. Germline CDR1 and CDR2: SGHRS and YFSETQ. The CDR3 is 13 residues long. The CDR3 protein is CASSLTGTYGYTF. The CDR3 nucleotides are TGCGCCAGCAGCTTGACAGGGACCTATGGCTACACCTTC.

The chain carries TRBV7-9 and TRBJ1-2; no definite D call. The germline V gene has CDR1 SEHNR and CDR2 FQNEAQ (reference sequence). The CDR3 extends over 14 amino acids. V lost 7 bases to trimming and J lost 6 bases, with 18 bases between them. CDR3 in DNA: TGTGCCAGCAAAACTCCGGGAGAAGGTCATGGCTACACCTTC. Protein product: CASKTPGEGHGYTF.